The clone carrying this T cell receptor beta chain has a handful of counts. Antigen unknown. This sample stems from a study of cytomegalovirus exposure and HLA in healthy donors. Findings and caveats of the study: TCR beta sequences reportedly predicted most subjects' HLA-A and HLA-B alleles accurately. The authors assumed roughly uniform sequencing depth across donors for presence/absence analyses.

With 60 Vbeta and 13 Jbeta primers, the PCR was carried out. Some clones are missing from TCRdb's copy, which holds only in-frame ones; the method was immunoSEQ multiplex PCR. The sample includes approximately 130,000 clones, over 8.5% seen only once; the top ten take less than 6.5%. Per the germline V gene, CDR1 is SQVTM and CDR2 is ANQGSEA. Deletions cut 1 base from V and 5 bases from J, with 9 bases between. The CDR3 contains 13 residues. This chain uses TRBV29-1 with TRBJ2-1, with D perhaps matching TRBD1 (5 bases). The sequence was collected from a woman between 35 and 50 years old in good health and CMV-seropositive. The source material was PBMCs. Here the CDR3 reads CSVEAQGNNEQFF. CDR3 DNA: TGCAGCGTTGAAGCGCAGGGCAACAATGAGCAGTTCTTC.